The entry that follows covers one TCR beta chain sequence. V shed 1 base and J shed 4 bases, with 10 bases lying between them. This CDR3 region has 14 residues. The V gene's germline CDR1 is SGHTA and CDR2 FQGNSA. As processed by the authors: Counts of nucleated cells, estimated from reference gene primer amplification, were obtained. TCRdb keeps only in-frame clones here, not all; method: immunoSEQ multiplex PCR. V, J and clone size derive from that table, while D and trimming were established from the DNA sequence. The profile shows about 170,000 clones, approximately 80% of them singletons. The sample originates from a study of blood T cell repertoires in COVID-19. Whole-study context: Collection of acute and convalescent COVID-19 samples took place in the United States, Italy and Spain.

This receptor was taken from a woman over 75 with acute or convalescent COVID-19. V is TRBV7-2 and J is TRBJ1-1; tentative D call: TRBD1 (5 bases). The sequencing input was peripheral blood. CDR3: CASSLGGGTTEAFF. As DNA, the CDR3 is TGTGCCAGCAGCTTAGGGGGAGGGACCACTGAAGCTTTCTTT.